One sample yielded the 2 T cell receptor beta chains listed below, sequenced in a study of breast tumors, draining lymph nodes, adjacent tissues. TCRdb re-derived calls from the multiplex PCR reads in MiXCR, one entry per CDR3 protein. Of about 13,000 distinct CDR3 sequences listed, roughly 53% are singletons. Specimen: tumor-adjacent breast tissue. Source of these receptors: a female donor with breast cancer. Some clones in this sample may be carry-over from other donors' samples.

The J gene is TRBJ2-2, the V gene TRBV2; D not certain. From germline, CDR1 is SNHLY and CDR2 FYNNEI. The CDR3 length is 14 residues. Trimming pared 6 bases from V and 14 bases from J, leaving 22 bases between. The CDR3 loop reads CASSVEEASNKLFF. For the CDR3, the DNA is TGTGCCAGCAGCGTTGAAGAGGCGAGCAACAAACTGTTTTTT.

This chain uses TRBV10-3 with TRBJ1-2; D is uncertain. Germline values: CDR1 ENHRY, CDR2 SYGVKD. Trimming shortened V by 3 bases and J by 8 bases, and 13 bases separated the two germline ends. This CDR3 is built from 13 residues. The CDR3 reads CAISERVVEGYTF. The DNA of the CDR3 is TGTGCCATCAGTGAACGGGTGGTAGAAGGCTACACCTTC.